A single sample gave rise to the 13 T cell receptor beta chains below, sequenced in a study of blood T cell repertoires in COVID-19. This table comes from immunoSEQ multiplex PCR, and its TCRdb copy is limited to in-frame clones, with some not included. Of about 170,000 clones in the sample, approximately 80% are singletons; the top ten hold under 9%. Sequenced material: peripheral blood. The receptors come from a woman aged 40 to 55 with COVID-19, enrolled during active disease.

V gene TRBV7-9 combines with J gene TRBJ1-6; D unclear. This CDR3 spans 14 amino acids. V lost 7 bases and J lost 1, with 8 bases in between. The V gene's germline CDR1 is SEHNR and CDR2 FQNEAQ (reference sequence). CDR3 amino acids: CASTEDSYNSPLHF. The CDR3 nucleotides read TGTGCCAGCACGGAGGATTCCTATAATTCACCCCTCCACTTT.

The chain carries TRBV5-4 and TRBJ2-3; 12 bases are shared with TRBD2. The germline gives CDR1 SGHNT, CDR2 YYREEE (reference sequence). V was clipped by 1 base and J by 4 bases; unmatched bases: 7. The CDR3 spans 17 residues. CDR3 in DNA: TGTGCCAGCAGCTTGAGTTCTAGCGGGGGGGAAGCAGATACGCAGTATTTT. As protein: CASSLSSSGGEADTQYF.

The rearrangement joins TRBV30 to TRBJ2-7; tentative D call: TRBD2 (5 bases). V was shortened by 0 bases and J by 0 bases, with 15 bases between the two germline ends. Per the germline V gene, CDR1 is GTSNPN and CDR2 is SVGIG (reference sequence). CDR3 length: 16 amino acids. The CDR3 loop is CAWSVLRGADSYEQYF. CDR3 nucleotide sequence: TGTGCCTGGAGTGTACTTCGGGGAGCGGACTCCTACGAGCAGTACTTC.

The CDR3 sequence: CASSMDGGTEAFF. CDR3 sequence (DNA): TGCGCCAGCAGTATGGACGGAGGGACTGAAGCTTTCTTT. The rearrangement links TRBV10-1 to TRBJ1-1; D is undetermined. CDR1 is WNHNN, CDR2 SYGVQD, per germline (reference sequence). Deletions cut 5 bases from V and 5 bases from J, with 12 bases between. The CDR3 loop spans 13 amino acids.

The chain combines TRBV7-3 with TRBJ1-1, with D unclear. Trimming removed 1 base at V and 5 bases at J, with 14 bases between. The CDR3 is 15 residues long. Germline V gene lookup returns CDR1 SGHTA and CDR2 FQGTGA. CDR3 coding DNA: TGTGCCAGCAGCTTAATGTCTGGCAGCGGTACTGAAGCTTTCTTT. This encodes CASSLMSGSGTEAFF.

In regard to this clone: A junction end diverges from the germline sequence, so it may reflect a read error. This chain joins TRBV2 and TRBJ2-1; maybe TRBD2 (5 bases). There are 13 residues in the CDR3. The germline gives CDR1 SNHLY, CDR2 FYNNEI. The CDR3 loop reads CVEGRGSYNEQFF. CDR3 nucleotides: TGCGTAGAGGGCCGAGGCTCCTACAATGAGCAGTTCTTC.

V is TRBV27 and J is TRBJ1-4; D might be TRBD1 (6 bases). The V end was cut by 7 bases, the J end by 5 bases, with 8 bases between. This CDR3 spans 12 amino acids. The germline V gene has CDR1 MNHEY and CDR2 SMNVEV (reference sequence). CDR3 nucleotide sequence: TGTGCCAGCAAGGGGGTCAATGAAAAACTGTTTTTT. It specifies CASKGVNEKLFF.

This sequence joins TRBV5-6 and TRBJ2-5; D unclear. Germline lookup yields CDR1 SGHDT and CDR2 YYEEEE. The V and J ends lost 0 bases and 1 base respectively, with 7 bases between them. The CDR3 loop spans 14 amino acids. The CDR3 coding sequence is TGTGCCAGCAGCTTGGGCTCAGTCCAAGAGACCCAGTACTTC. Its translation is CASSLGSVQETQYF. The full variable domain, its missing parts supplied by reference TRBV5-6 and TRBJ2-5, is DAGVTQSPTHLIKTRGQQVTLRCSPKSGHDTVSWYQQALGQGPQFIFQYYEEEERQRGNFPDRFSGHQFPNYSSELNVNALLLGDSALYLCASSLGSVQETQYFGPGTRLLVL.

The table lists this clone with a few counts. The rearrangement uses TRBV18 and TRBJ1-1; 9 positions agree with TRBD1. This CDR3 is 17 amino acids long. V dropped 5 bases and J dropped 1; count of bases not matched to a gene: 11. Germline V gives CDR1 KGHSH, CDR2 LQKENI. This CDR3 is CASSLPGQGQKNTEAFF. The CDR3 DNA sequence: TGTGCCAGCTCATTACCGGGACAGGGCCAAAAGAACACTGAAGCTTTCTTT.

V usage is TRBV9 and J usage is TRBJ2-2; 7 bases fit TRBD1. Germline V gene data show CDR1 as SGDLS and CDR2 as YYNGEE. The CDR3 totals 13 residues. Germline trimming cut 3 bases from V and 5 bases from J; bases unmatched to any gene: 1. The CDR3: CASSETGTGELFF. The CDR3 DNA is TGTGCCAGCAGCGAGACAGGGACCGGGGAGCTGTTTTTT.

The chain employs TRBV30 and TRBJ2-2, with unresolved D. This CDR3 comprises 12 residues. The germline gives CDR1 GTSNPN, CDR2 SVGIG (reference sequence). Trimming stripped 8 bases from V and 3 bases from J, with 10 bases between. In DNA, the CDR3 is TGTGCCCAGGCGCTTTACACCGGGGAGCTGTTTTTT. Translated, it gives CAQALYTGELFF.

This clone occurred many times. This sequence joins TRBV11-2 and TRBJ2-2, with TRBD2 matching over 8 bases. Looked up from germline, CDR1 is SGHAT and CDR2 is FQNNGV. This CDR3 is built from 14 residues. V gave up 8 bases and J gave up 2 bases; unmatched junction bases: 4. The CDR3 DNA reads TGTGCCAGCCCGGGGGGGCCCAACACCGGGGAGCTGTTTTTT. This encodes CASPGGPNTGELFF.

The rearrangement joins TRBV7-6 to TRBJ2-1; 8 positions match TRBD2. CDR3 length: 14 amino acids. CDR1 and CDR2 from the germline V gene are SGHVS and FNYEAQ. The V and J ends lost 6 bases and 8 bases, in that order; junction bases with no gene match: 9. The CDR3 here is CASRLGTSGYEQFF. The DNA for the CDR3 is TGTGCCAGCAGGCTAGGGACTAGTGGCTATGAGCAGTTCTTC.